This is a list of T cell receptor beta chains from one sample in a study of cytomegalovirus exposure and HLA in healthy donors. Profiled with immunoSEQ multiplex PCR; TCRdb holds only in-frame clones, not every one. The sample consists of roughly 240,000 clones, around nine tenths of them appearing once. Sequencing was carried out using PBMCs. These receptors were obtained from a man aged 18-30 years in good health and CMV-seronegative. The CDR3 runs from the conserved cysteine through the conserved F or W. The D gene is left open where the match is weak. Clone size is shown for a subset of rows, as once, few, many or a class of expanded clone.

d_gene	abundance	v_gene	j_gene	CDR3nt	CDR3aa
NA	NA	TRBV28	TRBJ2-7	TGTGCCAGCACCAGGGTCTACGAGCAGTACTTC	CASTRVYEQYF
NA	NA	TRBV9	TRBJ1-6	TGTGCCAGCAGCGTAGATGGCTCACCCCTCCACTTT	CASSVDGSPLHF
NA	NA	TRBV9	TRBJ2-1	TGTGCCAGCAGCGTAGGAGGGCGCGGACGGAACAATGAGCAGTTCTTC	CASSVGGRGRNNEQFF
NA	NA	TRBV6-4	TRBJ1-5	TGTGCCAGCAGTGACTCGGGCAGGGAAGGCCAGCCCCAGCATTTT	CASSDSGREGQPQHF
NA	NA	TRBV27	TRBJ1-2	TGTGCCAGCAGTTTATCGTATTTCCGAGGCAGAGCTAACTATGGCTACACCTTC	CASSLSYFRGRANYGYTF
NA	NA	TRBV7-9	TRBJ1-2	TGTGCCAGCAGTTCAGGGGATCGCTACACCTTC	CASSSGDRYTF
TRBD1	NA	TRBV7-9	TRBJ2-7	TGTGCCAGCAGCCAAAGGGACAGGCTTTACGAGCAGTACTTC	CASSQRDRLYEQYF
NA	NA	TRBV7-6	TRBJ1-5	TGTGCCAGCAGCCCAAGGGAGGGGCCCCAGCATTTT	CASSPREGPQHF
TRBD1	NA	TRBV28	TRBJ1-3	TGTGCCAGCAGTTCCGGGACAGGGATAATGGGAAACACCATATATTTT	CASSSGTGIMGNTIYF
NA	NA	TRBV2	TRBJ2-2	TGTGCCAGCAGTGAAGGTTCCACAGGCCGTGGGGCCGGGGAGCTGTTTTTT	CASSEGSTGRGAGELFF
NA	NA	TRBV19	TRBJ1-2	TGTGCCAGTAGTAGACTGGGTTTTAACTATGGCTACACCTTC	CASSRLGFNYGYTF
NA	NA	TRBV27	TRBJ2-1	TGTGCCAGCAGTTTAAGACAGGCTATGTACAATGAGCAGTTCTTC	CASSLRQAMYNEQFF
TRBD1	NA	TRBV4-1	TRBJ2-1	TGCGCCAGCAGCCTCTTGACAGGGGATGAGCAGTTCTTC	CASSLLTGDEQFF
NA	NA	TRBV7-3	TRBJ2-1	TGTGCCAGCAGCCCGGCCCCTAGCTCCTACAATGAGCAGTTCTTC	CASSPAPSSYNEQFF
TRBD1	NA	TRBV5-1	TRBJ1-6	TGCGCCAGCAGCTTGTCGCAGGGGGCGCGAAATTCACCCCTCCACTTT	CASSLSQGARNSPLHF
NA	NA	TRBV6-1	TRBJ1-5	TGTGCCAGCAGGTCGCCCAGGTATCAGCCCCAGCATTTT	CASRSPRYQPQHF
NA	NA	TRBV11-2	TRBJ2-1	TGTGCCAGCAGCTTATCGCCCACAGTTAACAATGAGCAGTTCTTC	CASSLSPTVNNEQFF
NA	NA	TRBV19	TRBJ2-7	TGTGCCAGTAGGCCTGTCGGCGACACCTACGAGCAGTACTTC	CASRPVGDTYEQYF
NA	NA	TRBV5-1	TRBJ2-7	TGCGCCAGCAGCTTAATTAGGGGCCCCTACGAGCAGTACTTC	CASSLIRGPYEQYF
TRBD1	NA	TRBV6-5	TRBJ1-5	TGTGCCAGCAGCGAATCAGGGGGTCAGCCCCAGCATTTT	CASSESGGQPQHF
TRBD2	NA	TRBV9	TRBJ2-7	TGTGCCAGCAGCGTAACTAGCGGGACGGGGTCTCCCTACGAGCAGTACTTC	CASSVTSGTGSPYEQYF
TRBD1	NA	TRBV14	TRBJ2-1	TGTGCCAGCAGCCATAGACCGGGACAGGGTTGGGCTATGGCATACAATGAGCAGTTCTTC	CASSHRPGQGWAMAYNEQFF
TRBD1	NA	TRBV6-5	TRBJ2-7	TGTGCCAGCAGCCGGGGACAGCTTTACGAGCAGTACTTC	CASSRGQLYEQYF
NA	NA	TRBV5-6	TRBJ1-6	TGTGCCAGCACCCCCGGGAGGGCAGGGACAAATTCACCCCTCCACTTT	CASTPGRAGTNSPLHF
NA	NA	TRBV6-5	TRBJ2-7	TGTGCCGGCGCCCGGGGGAACGCCTACGAGCAGTACTTC	CAGARGNAYEQYF
NA	NA	TRBV28	TRBJ2-3	TGTGCCAGCAGCACAGGACTAACAGATACGCAGTATTTT	CASSTGLTDTQYF
NA	NA	TRBV18	TRBJ2-7	TGTGCCAGCTCACCAGGGCAGGGGTCCTACGAGCAGTACTTC	CASSPGQGSYEQYF
TRBD1	NA	TRBV28	TRBJ1-6	TGTGCCACCCCTGGACAGGGTTTCAATTCACCCCTCCACTTT	CATPGQGFNSPLHF
NA	NA	TRBV9	TRBJ1-3	TGTGCCAGCAGCCCCTCCGGAAACACCATATATTTT	CASSPSGNTIYF
NA	NA	TRBV27	TRBJ2-7	TGTGCCAGCAGCCCCGGAGGCTACGAGCAGTACTTC	CASSPGGYEQYF
NA	NA	TRBV10-3	TRBJ1-2	TGTGCCATCAGTGACTCGGGGATCTATGGCTACACCTTC	CAISDSGIYGYTF
NA	NA	TRBV13	TRBJ2-3	TGTGCCAGCAGCTTGTTGCGGGAAACGCCAGATACGCAGTATTTT	CASSLLRETPDTQYF
NA	few	TRBV30	TRBJ1-2	TGTGCCGACACCCCCCGCGCAGGGCGGACCTATGGCTACACCTTC	CADTPRAGRTYGYTF
NA	NA	TRBV30	TRBJ1-2	TGTGCCCACGGTACCAGGGGTACGGGCTACACCTTC	CAHGTRGTGYTF
NA	NA	TRBV29-1	TRBJ1-1	TGCAGCGTTGAAGCGACTTGGGACACTGAAGCTTTCTTT	CSVEATWDTEAFF
NA	NA	TRBV10-3	TRBJ2-1	TGTGCCTTGAAGGACTGGGACAATGAGCAGTTCTTC	CALKDWDNEQFF
NA	few	TRBV4-1	TRBJ1-1	TGCGCCAGCAGCCTAGTAAGCGGGAAAGCTTTCTTT	CASSLVSGKAFF
NA	NA	TRBV27	TRBJ1-5	TGTGCCAGCAGTTTCGGTCGTAATCAGCCCCAGCATTTT	CASSFGRNQPQHF
NA	NA	TRBV11-2	TRBJ2-3	TGTGCCAGCAGCGCAACCGTAGCCGGGACTCAAGGGTATTTT	CASSATVAGTQGYF
TRBD1	NA	TRBV20-1	TRBJ1-2	TGCAGTGCGAAGGGACAGGGGACGAACACCTTC	CSAKGQGTNTF
TRBD2	NA	TRBV5-1	TRBJ2-1	TGCGCCAGCAGCTTGCGCGGGGGGGCCTACAATGAGCAGTTCTTC	CASSLRGGAYNEQFF
TRBD2	NA	TRBV7-2	TRBJ2-1	TGTGCCAGCAGCTTAGGGGGCCTAGCGGGAGATGAGCAGTTCTTC	CASSLGGLAGDEQFF
TRBD2	NA	TRBV5-1	TRBJ2-1	TGCGCCAGCAGCTTGTCGGCGGGAGGATACTACAATGAGCAGTTCTTC	CASSLSAGGYYNEQFF
NA	NA	TRBV5-1	TRBJ2-7	TGCGCCAGCAGCCCGGGAGCCGGGGGTGCCTACGAGCAGTACTTC	CASSPGAGGAYEQYF
TRBD2	NA	TRBV2	TRBJ2-5	TGTGCCAGCAGTGAAGGTTCGCGGGGGAGAATCCAAGAGACCCAGTACTTC	CASSEGSRGRIQETQYF
NA	few	TRBV7-2	TRBJ2-5	TGTGCCAGCAGCTTATGGGGTGCAGGGGCTGGGGAGACCCAGTACTTC	CASSLWGAGAGETQYF
NA	NA	TRBV5-6	TRBJ1-4	TGTGCCAGCAGCCCCGCCCCAACGGCAACTAATGAAAAACTGTTTTTT	CASSPAPTATNEKLFF
NA	once	TRBV11-3	TRBJ2-2	TGTGCCAGCCGTAACACCGGGGAGCTGTTTTTT	CASRNTGELFF
TRBD1	few	TRBV6-1	TRBJ2-7	TGTGCCAGCAGTGAAGATGAGGGGGCCGGCTCCTACGAGCAGTACTTC	CASSEDEGAGSYEQYF
NA	NA	TRBV7-9	TRBJ2-5	TGTGCCAGCAGCTTAGCGCGGGGACAGAAAGAGACCCAGTACTTC	CASSLARGQKETQYF
NA	NA	TRBV4-3	TRBJ1-5	TGCGCCAGCAGCCAAGATCTTCCAGGGGGCAATCAGCCCCAGCATTTT	CASSQDLPGGNQPQHF
NA	NA	TRBV10-1	TRBJ1-6	TGCGCCAGCAGTGAGTCAAATCTAGGGCCTCTCAGGGGTTATAATTCACCCCTCCACTTT	CASSESNLGPLRGYNSPLHF
TRBD1	NA	TRBV10-3	TRBJ1-5	TGTGCCATCAGCCCGACAGGGGCGGATCAGCCCCAGCATTTT	CAISPTGADQPQHF
TRBD2	NA	TRBV7-2	TRBJ2-3	TGTGCCAGCAGCTTAGTAGGGACTAGCGGGGGCACAGATACGCAGTATTTT	CASSLVGTSGGTDTQYF
NA	once	TRBV5-1	TRBJ2-7	TGCGCCAGCAGCTTGTTGGAACAGGGCTACGAGCAGTACTTC	CASSLLEQGYEQYF